This is a list of T cell receptor beta chains from one sample in a study of blood T cell repertoires in COVID-19. Clones were sequenced by immunoSEQ multiplex PCR, and TCRdb holds only the in-frame ones, with some missing. The table has around 270,000 clones, roughly 84% seen once. Sequenced: peripheral blood. These receptors originate from a woman in her thirties or forties who had recovered from COVID-19. Each CDR3 is given with its conserved first and last residue. The D gene is left open where the match is weak. Clone size is stated in some rows and not others, as once, few, many or a class when expanded.

j_gene | d_gene | abundance | v_gene | CDR3nt | CDR3aa
TRBJ2-7 | TRBD1 | - | TRBV9 | TGTGCCAGCAGCGTAGGTTCGGGACAGATCTACGAGCAGTACTTC | CASSVGSGQIYEQYF
TRBJ2-2 | TRBD1 | - | TRBV5-1 | TGCGCCAGCAGCCTGAGACAGGGGTCCACCGGGGAGCTGTTTTTT | CASSLRQGSTGELFF
TRBJ1-1 | - | - | TRBV30 | TGTGCCTACAGGGTACCCGTGGGCACTGAAGCTTTCTTT | CAYRVPVGTEAFF
TRBJ2-7 | - | - | TRBV3-1/TRBV3-2 | TGTGCCAGCAGCCAAGGGGGGCAGATTCTGAACTCCTACGAGCAGTACTTC | CASSQGGQILNSYEQYF
TRBJ2-1 | TRBD1 | - | TRBV9 | TGTGCCAGCAGCGCATTATCCGGGACAGGAGGGTACTTCTCCTACAATGAGCAGTTCTTC | CASSALSGTGGYFSYNEQFF
TRBJ2-2 | TRBD2 | - | TRBV11-2 | TGTGCCAGCAAGACGGGACTAGCCTCCGGGGAGCTGTTTTTT | CASKTGLASGELFF
TRBJ2-3 | TRBD2 | - | TRBV7-6 | TGTGCCAGCAGCTTTCCCGGTAATAAGGCTAGCGGGAGTTCTAGCACAGATACGCAGTATTTT | CASSFPGNKASGSSSTDTQYF
TRBJ2-2 | - | - | TRBV29-1 | TGCAGCGGCAGGGGTAGAAACACCGGGGAGCTGTTTTTT | CSGRGRNTGELFF
TRBJ2-2 | - | - | TRBV5-4 | TGTGCCAGCAGCACCCCATCCTTACAGAGGCTGTTTTTT | CASSTPSLQRLFF
TRBJ2-7 | - | - | TRBV28 | TGTGCCAGCAGTTTACTCCTGGCTTCCTACGAGCAGTACTTC | CASSLLLASYEQYF
TRBJ1-5 | - | - | TRBV2 | TGTGCCAGCAGAACAGGGCTCAGCAATCAGCCCCAGCATTTT | CASRTGLSNQPQHF
TRBJ2-1 | - | - | TRBV25-1 | TGTGCCAGCCTTCACGAGGGCTATGAGCAGTTCTTC | CASLHEGYEQFF
TRBJ2-2 | - | - | TRBV5-1 | TGCGCCAGCAGCCCTGGGACTCCAAACACCGGGGAGCTGTTTTTT | CASSPGTPNTGELFF
TRBJ1-2 | - | - | TRBV11-2 | TGTGCCAGCAGCTTGGGACACGGCCCCGGTGGCTACACCTTC | CASSLGHGPGGYTF
TRBJ2-1 | TRBD1 | - | TRBV9 | TGTGCCAGCAGCCTCAGGGGGCTAGAGAATGAGCAGTTCTTC | CASSLRGLENEQFF
TRBJ2-2 | TRBD1 | - | TRBV10-3 | TGTGCCATCAGTTCTCGCCCAGGGGGCGAGAACACCGGGGAGCTGTTTTTT | CAISSRPGGENTGELFF
TRBJ1-1 | TRBD1 | - | TRBV18 | TGTGCCAGCTCACCTCTGACAGGGGAAGGGATTGAAGCTTTCTTT | CASSPLTGEGIEAFF
TRBJ2-1 | - | - | TRBV2 | TGTGCCAGCAGAGCTAATGAGCAGTTCTTC | CASRANEQFF
TRBJ2-1 | TRBD2 | - | TRBV3-1/TRBV3-2 | TGTGCCAGCAGCCAAGGACTAGCTCGTCATGAGCAGTTCTTC | CASSQGLARHEQFF
TRBJ1-4 | - | - | TRBV5-1 | TGCGCCAGCAGCTCCACATCAACTAATGAAAAACTGTTTTTT | CASSSTSTNEKLFF
TRBJ1-5 | - | - | TRBV3-1/TRBV3-2 | TGTGCCAGCAGCCAGGGGGGGGATCAGCCCCAGCATTTT | CASSQGGDQPQHF
TRBJ1-1 | - | - | TRBV10-3 | TGTGCCATCAGTGATGGAGATACTAATGAAGCTTTCTTT | CAISDGDTNEAFF
TRBJ1-1 | - | - | TRBV7-2 | TGTGCCAGCAGCTTAATGGCGGCCAACACTGAAGCTTTCTTT | CASSLMAANTEAFF
TRBJ1-2 | TRBD1 | few | TRBV4-1 | TGCGCCAGCAGCCAAGTATTAACAGGGGGTACCTATGGCTACACCTTC | CASSQVLTGGTYGYTF
TRBJ1-5 | - | - | TRBV6-1 | TGTGCCAGCAGTGAAGCGAGGACATGGGCCTTTGATCAGCCCCAGCATTTT | CASSEARTWAFDQPQHF
TRBJ2-5 | TRBD2 | - | TRBV11-3 | TGTGCCACTGCCGGGACTAGCAACCGGGAGACCCAGTACTTC | CATAGTSNRETQYF
TRBJ2-5 | - | - | TRBV7-9 | TGTGCCAGCAGCCCCCAGGGGAAGACCCAGTACTTC | CASSPQGKTQYF
TRBJ1-4 | - | - | TRBV12-3/TRBV12-4 | TGTGCCAGCAGCCTCCGGGACAAGGAAAAACTGTTTTTT | CASSLRDKEKLFF
TRBJ1-1 | TRBD1 | - | TRBV5-6 | TGTGCCAGCAGCAAGGGACAGGGTTACACTGAAGCTTTCTTT | CASSKGQGYTEAFF
TRBJ1-2 | - | - | TRBV30 | TGTGCCTGGAGTGAGTCAGGGCCTGGCTACACCTTC | CAWSESGPGYTF
TRBJ1-2 | - | - | TRBV30 | TGTGCCTGGAGTGTAACGAGGGTACAGTTCGGCGCCTTC | CAWSVTRVQFGAF
TRBJ1-1 | - | - | TRBV11-2 | TGTGCCAGCAGCTTACGCAGGGGAAACACTGAAGCTTTCTTT | CASSLRRGNTEAFF
TRBJ2-3 | - | - | TRBV19 | TGTGCCAGTAGTTCTGGGCAGTTCACAGATACGCAGTATTTT | CASSSGQFTDTQYF
TRBJ1-6 | - | - | TRBV21-1 | TGTGTCAGGGGGACAGGGGAATCACCCCTCCACTTT | CVRGTGESPLHF
TRBJ2-5 | - | - | TRBV7-2 | TGTGCCAGCAAGGACAGAAACCAAGAGACCCAGTACTTC | CASKDRNQETQYF
TRBJ1-1 | - | - | TRBV30 | TGTGCCTGGAGTGTGGTTAGTAACACTGAAGCTTTCTTT | CAWSVVSNTEAFF
TRBJ2-7 | - | - | TRBV12-3/TRBV12-4 | TGTGCCAGCAGTTTCGGGGGCGAGCAGTACTTC | CASSFGGEQYF
TRBJ2-1 | - | - | TRBV12-3/TRBV12-4 | TGTGCCAGCAGACTGGACGGGAGAAATGAGCAGTTCTTC | CASRLDGRNEQFF